This T cell receptor beta chain was recovered during a study of spatial heterogeneity in lung cancer. Study information: Raw-read counts averaged over ten per unique TCR and UMI combination.

TCRdb redid the calling of the 5' RACE reads with MiXCR, one entry per CDR3 protein. The sample records 110,000 or so distinct CDR3 sequences, 10% to 14% being singletons. The time point was: blood at routine non-recurrence follow-up after resection. Sequencing covered unsorted whole RNA taken from tumor, nontumor lung or frozen PBMC. Trimming shortened V by 6 bases and J by 6 bases, and 21 bases separated the two germline ends. Germline V gene lookup returns CDR1 MNHEY and CDR2 SVGEGT. The CDR3 has 16 residues. The sequence was collected from a female donor with early-stage non-small cell lung cancer. The sequencing used PBMCs, collected at follow-up. The rearrangement links TRBV6-2 or TRBV6-3 to TRBJ2-1; either TRBD1 or TRBD2 may fit D (5 bases each). Here the CDR3 reads CASRVWDPTFGNEQFF. The CDR3 nucleotides are TGTGCCAGCAGGGTGTGGGACCCTACTTTTGGCAATGAGCAGTTCTTC.